The next 2 T cell receptor beta chains were all read from a single sample in a study of cytomegalovirus exposure and HLA in healthy donors. Measured with immunoSEQ multiplex PCR; TCRdb has only the in-frame clones, and not every one. Among 260,000 or so clones listed, roughly 89% were seen once. Sequencing input: PBMCs. These receptor sequences come from a man between 18 and 35 years old in good health and CMV-seronegative.

This chain connects TRBV11-2 to TRBJ2-7, with D perhaps matching TRBD2 (5 bases). CDR3 length: 14 residues. The V end was cut by 6 bases, the J end by 0 bases, with 12 bases between. CDR1 and CDR2 from the germline V gene are SGHAT and FQNNGV. In DNA form, the CDR3 reads TGTGCCAGCAGGCGTTCTAGCCTCTCCTACGAGCAGTACTTC. It encodes CASRRSSLSYEQYF.

The CDR3 region has the DNA TGTGCCACCAGCAGAGTTTCGAGTGAGCAGTTCTTC. It encodes CATSRVSSEQFF. The rearrangement uses TRBV15 and TRBJ2-1; no definite D call. Germline-derived CDR1 and CDR2 are LNHNV and YYDKDF (reference sequence). The V end was cut by 1 base, the J end by 9 bases, with 7 bases between. There are 12 residues in the CDR3. The whole variable domain, remainder taken from reference TRBV15 and TRBJ2-1, is DAMVIQNPRYQVTQFGKPVTLSCSQTLNHNVMYWYQQKSSQAPKLLFHYYDKDFNNEADTPDNFQSRRPNTSFCFLDIRSPGLGDTAMYLCATSRVSSEQFFGPGTRLTVL.